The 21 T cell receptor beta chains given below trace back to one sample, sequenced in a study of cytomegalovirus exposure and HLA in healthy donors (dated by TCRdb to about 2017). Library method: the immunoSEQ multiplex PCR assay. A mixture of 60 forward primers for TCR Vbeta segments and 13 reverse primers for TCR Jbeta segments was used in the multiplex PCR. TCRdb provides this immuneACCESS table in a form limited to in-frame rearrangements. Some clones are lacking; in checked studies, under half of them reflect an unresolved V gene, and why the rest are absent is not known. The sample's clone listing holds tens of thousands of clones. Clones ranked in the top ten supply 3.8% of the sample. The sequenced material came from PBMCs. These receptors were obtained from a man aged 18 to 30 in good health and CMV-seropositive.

Here the CDR3 reads CSGRDTEAFF. In DNA, the CDR3 is TGCAGCGGGCGGGACACTGAAGCTTTCTTT. This chain connects TRBV29-1 to TRBJ1-1; no clear D gene. CDR1 is SQVTM, CDR2 ANQGSEA, per germline. The CDR3 loop spans 10 amino acids. The V end was cut by 7 bases, the J end by 3 bases, with 6 bases between.

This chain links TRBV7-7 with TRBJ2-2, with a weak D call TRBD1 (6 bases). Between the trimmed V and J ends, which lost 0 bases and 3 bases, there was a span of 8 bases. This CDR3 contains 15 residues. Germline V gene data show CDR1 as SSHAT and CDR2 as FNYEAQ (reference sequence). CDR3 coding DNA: TGTGCCAGCAGCTTAGCGGGGGCCGACACCGGGGAGCTGTTTTTT. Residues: CASSLAGADTGELFF.

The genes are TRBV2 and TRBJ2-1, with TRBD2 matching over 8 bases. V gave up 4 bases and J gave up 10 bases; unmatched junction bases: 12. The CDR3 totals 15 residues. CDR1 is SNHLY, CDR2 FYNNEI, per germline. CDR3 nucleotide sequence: TGTGCCAGCAGTGGAACGGGGGGGCACACAGAGGAGCAGTTCTTC. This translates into CASSGTGGHTEEQFF.

DNA for the CDR3: TGTGCCAGCAGCTCGGGACTAGCGGGATACACCGGGGAGCTGTTTTTT. Protein product: CASSSGLAGYTGELFF. The gene calls are TRBV5-5 and TRBJ2-2, with 13 bases that match TRBD2. This CDR3 has 16 residues. Germline V gene sequence: CDR1 SGHKS, CDR2 YYEKEE (reference sequence). Unmatched junction bases numbered 2, after V lost 3 bases and J lost 3 bases.

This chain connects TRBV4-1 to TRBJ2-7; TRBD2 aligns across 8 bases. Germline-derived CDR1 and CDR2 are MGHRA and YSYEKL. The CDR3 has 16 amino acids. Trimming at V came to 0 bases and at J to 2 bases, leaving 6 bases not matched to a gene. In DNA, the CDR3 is TGCGCCAGCAGCCAAGACCAGCGGGAGACGGCCTACGAGCAGTACTTC. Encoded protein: CASSQDQRETAYEQYF.

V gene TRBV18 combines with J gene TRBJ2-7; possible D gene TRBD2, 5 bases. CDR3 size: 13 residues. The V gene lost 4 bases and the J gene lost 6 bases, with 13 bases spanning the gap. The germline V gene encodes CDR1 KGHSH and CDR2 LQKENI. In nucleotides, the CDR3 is TGTGCCAGCTCACTCGAGGAGGACGGCGAGCAGTACTTC. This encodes CASSLEEDGEQYF.

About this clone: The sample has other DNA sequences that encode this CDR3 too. This CDR3 reads CASSPPAGDTEAFF. The DNA of the CDR3 is TGTGCCAGCTCACCACCTGCCGGGGACACTGAAGCTTTCTTT. The gene calls are TRBV18 and TRBJ1-1; D is undetermined. Germline V gene lookup returns CDR1 KGHSH and CDR2 LQKENI. The CDR3 loop spans 14 amino acids. V was shortened by 0 bases and J by 3 bases, with 8 bases between the two germline ends.

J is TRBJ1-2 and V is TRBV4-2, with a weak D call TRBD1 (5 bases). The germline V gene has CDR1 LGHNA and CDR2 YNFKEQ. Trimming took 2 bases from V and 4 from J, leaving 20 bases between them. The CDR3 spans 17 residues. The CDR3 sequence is CASSQSPSGIGFYGYTF. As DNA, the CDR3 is TGTGCCAGCAGCCAATCACCCTCAGGGATAGGATTCTATGGCTACACCTTC.

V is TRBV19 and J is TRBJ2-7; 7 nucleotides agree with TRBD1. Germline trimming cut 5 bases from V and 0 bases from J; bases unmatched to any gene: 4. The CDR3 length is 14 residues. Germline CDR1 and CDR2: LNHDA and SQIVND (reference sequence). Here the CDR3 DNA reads TGTGCCAGTAGTCCCCGGGACAGCTCCTACGAGCAGTACTTC. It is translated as CASSPRDSSYEQYF.

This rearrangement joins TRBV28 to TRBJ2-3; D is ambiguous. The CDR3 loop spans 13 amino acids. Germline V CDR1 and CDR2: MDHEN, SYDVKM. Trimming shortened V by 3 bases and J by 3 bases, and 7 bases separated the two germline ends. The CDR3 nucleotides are TGTGCCAGCAGTTTCGGAGAGACAGATACGCAGTATTTT. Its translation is CASSFGETDTQYF.

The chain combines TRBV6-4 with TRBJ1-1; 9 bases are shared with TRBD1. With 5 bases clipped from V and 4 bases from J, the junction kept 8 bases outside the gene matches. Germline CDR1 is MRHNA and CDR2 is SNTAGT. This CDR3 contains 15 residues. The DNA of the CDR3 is TGTGCCAGCAGTCCACAGGGGGCGCGGAGCACTGAAGCTTTCTTT. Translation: CASSPQGARSTEAFF.

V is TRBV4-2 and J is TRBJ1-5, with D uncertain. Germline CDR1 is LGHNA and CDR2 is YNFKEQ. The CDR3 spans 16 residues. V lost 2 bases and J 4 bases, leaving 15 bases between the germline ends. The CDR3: CASSQPHSGENQPQHF. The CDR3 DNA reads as TGTGCCAGCAGCCAACCCCACAGCGGGGAAAATCAGCCCCAGCATTTT.

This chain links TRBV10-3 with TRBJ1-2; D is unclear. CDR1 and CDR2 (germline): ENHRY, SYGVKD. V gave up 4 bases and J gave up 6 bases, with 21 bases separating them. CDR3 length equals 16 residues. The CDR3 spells CAISGNGSLFGHGYTF. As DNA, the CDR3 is TGTGCCATCAGTGGTAATGGGTCCCTTTTTGGGCATGGCTACACCTTC.

Written as DNA, the CDR3 is TGTGCCAGCAGTGACTCAGCTAGCGGGAGGGATACGCAGTATTTT. This gives the protein CASSDSASGRDTQYF. The chain recombines TRBV6-4 with TRBJ2-3; 11 bases line up with TRBD2. The CDR3 has 15 amino acids. V trimming: 0 bases; J trimming: 6 bases; junction bases outside the gene matches: 2. Germline CDR1 and CDR2: MRHNA and SNTAGT.

The DNA for the CDR3 is TGTGCCAGCAGCCCGGGACAGGGGGCCCTCTATGGCTACACCTTC. This codes for CASSPGQGALYGYTF. The chain uses TRBV7-9 and TRBJ1-2; 12 positions agree with TRBD1. The CDR3 runs to 15 residues. The germline gives CDR1 SEHNR, CDR2 FQNEAQ (reference sequence). The trim removed 5 bases at V and 4 bases at J, leaving 5 bases unmatched.

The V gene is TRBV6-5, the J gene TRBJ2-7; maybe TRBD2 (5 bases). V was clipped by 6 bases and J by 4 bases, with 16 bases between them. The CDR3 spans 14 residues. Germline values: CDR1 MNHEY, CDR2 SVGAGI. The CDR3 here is CASRTDYSRYEQYF. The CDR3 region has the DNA TGTGCCAGCAGGACCGACTATAGTCGATACGAGCAGTACTTC.

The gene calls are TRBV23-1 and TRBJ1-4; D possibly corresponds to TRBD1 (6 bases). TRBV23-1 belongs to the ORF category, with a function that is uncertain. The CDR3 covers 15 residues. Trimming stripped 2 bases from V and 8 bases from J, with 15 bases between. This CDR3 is CASSQRGRGDEKLFF. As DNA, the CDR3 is TGCGCCAGCAGTCAACGGGGGAGGGGGGACGAAAAACTGTTTTTT.

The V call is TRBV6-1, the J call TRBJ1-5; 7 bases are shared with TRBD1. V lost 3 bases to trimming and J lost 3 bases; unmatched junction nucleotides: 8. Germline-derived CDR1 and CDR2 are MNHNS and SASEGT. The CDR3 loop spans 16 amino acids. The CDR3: CASSEGDRVLNQPQHF. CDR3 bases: TGTGCCAGCAGTGAGGGCGACAGGGTTCTCAATCAGCCCCAGCATTTT.

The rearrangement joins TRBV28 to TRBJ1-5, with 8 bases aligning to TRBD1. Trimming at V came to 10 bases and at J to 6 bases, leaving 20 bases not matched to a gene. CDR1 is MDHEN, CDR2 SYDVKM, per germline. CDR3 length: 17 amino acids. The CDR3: CAIMDRAGLGSSQPQHF. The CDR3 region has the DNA TGTGCCATCATGGACAGGGCAGGTCTGGGGTCGAGTCAGCCCCAGCATTTT.

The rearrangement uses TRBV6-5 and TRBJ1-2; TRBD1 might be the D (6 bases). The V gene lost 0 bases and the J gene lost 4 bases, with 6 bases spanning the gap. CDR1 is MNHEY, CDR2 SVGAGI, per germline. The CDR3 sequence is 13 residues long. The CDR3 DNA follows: TGTGCCAGCAGTTACTCGACAGGCTATGGCTACACCTTC. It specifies CASSYSTGYGYTF.

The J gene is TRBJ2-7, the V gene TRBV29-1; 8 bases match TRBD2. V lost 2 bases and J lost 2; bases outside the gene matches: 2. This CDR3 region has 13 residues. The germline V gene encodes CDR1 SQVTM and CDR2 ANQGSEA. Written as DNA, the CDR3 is TGCAGCGTTGAACTAGCGGGCACCTACGAGCAGTACTTC. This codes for CSVELAGTYEQYF.